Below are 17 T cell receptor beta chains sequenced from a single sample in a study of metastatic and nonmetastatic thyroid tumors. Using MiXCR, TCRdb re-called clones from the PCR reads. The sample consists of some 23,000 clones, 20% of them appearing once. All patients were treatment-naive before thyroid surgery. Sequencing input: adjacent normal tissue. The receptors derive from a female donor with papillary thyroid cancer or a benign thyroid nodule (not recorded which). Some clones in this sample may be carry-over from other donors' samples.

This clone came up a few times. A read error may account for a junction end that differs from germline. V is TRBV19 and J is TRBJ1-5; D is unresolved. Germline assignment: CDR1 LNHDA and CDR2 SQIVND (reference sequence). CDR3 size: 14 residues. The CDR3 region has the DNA TGTGCCAGTAGGCGGGAGAACACTTATCAGCCCAAGCATTTT. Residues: CASRRENTYQPKHF.

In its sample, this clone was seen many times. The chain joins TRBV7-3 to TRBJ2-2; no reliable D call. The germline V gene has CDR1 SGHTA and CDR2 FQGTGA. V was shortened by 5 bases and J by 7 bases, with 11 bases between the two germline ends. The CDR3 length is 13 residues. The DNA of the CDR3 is TGTGCCAGCAGCAATATGGACGGCGGGGAGCTGTTTTTT. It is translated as CASSNMDGGELFF. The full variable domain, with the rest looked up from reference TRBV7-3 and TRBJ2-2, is GAGVSQTPSNKVTEKGKYVELRCDPISGHTALYWYRQSLGQGPEFLIYFQGTGAADDSGLPNDRFFAVRPEGSVSTLKIQRTERGDSAVYLCASSNMDGGELFFGEGSRLTVL.

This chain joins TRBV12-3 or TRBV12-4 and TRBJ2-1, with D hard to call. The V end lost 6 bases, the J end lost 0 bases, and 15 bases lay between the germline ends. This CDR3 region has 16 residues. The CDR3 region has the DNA TGTGCCAGCAGCATTCTCGGATCCCGCTCCTACAATGAGCAGTTCTTC. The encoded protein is CASSILGSRSYNEQFF.

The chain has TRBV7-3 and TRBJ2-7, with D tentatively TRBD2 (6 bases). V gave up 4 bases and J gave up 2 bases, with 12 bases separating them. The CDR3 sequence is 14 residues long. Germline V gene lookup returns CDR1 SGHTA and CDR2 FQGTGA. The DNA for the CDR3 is TGTGCCAGCAGCTCCGGGACTCAGCCCTACGAGCAGTACTTC. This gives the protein CASSSGTQPYEQYF. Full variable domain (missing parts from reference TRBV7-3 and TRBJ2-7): GAGVSQTPSNKVTEKGKYVELRCDPISGHTALYWYRQSLGQGPEFLIYFQGTGAADDSGLPNDRFFAVRPEGSVSTLKIQRTERGDSAVYLCASSSGTQPYEQYFGPGTRLTVT.

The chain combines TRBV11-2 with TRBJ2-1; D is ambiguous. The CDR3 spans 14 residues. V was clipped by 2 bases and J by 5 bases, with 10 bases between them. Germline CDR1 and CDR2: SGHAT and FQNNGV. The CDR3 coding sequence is TGTGCCAGCAGCTTAAGGGAAAGACACAATGAGCAGTTCTTC. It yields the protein CASSLRERHNEQFF. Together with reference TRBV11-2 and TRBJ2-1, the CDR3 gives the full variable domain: EAGVAQSPRYKIIEKRQSVAFWCNPISGHATLYWYQQILGQGPKLLIQFQNNGVVDDSQLPKDRFSAERLKGVDSTLKIQPAKLEDSAVYLCASSLRERHNEQFFGPGTRLTVL.

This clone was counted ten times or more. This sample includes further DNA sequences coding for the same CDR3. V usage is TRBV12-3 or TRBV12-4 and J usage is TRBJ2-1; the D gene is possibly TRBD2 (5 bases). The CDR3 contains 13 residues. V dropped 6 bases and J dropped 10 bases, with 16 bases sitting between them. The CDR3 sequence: CASSQAGLHEQFF. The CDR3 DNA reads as TGTGCCAGCAGCCAAGCTGGACTTCACGAGCAGTTCTTC.

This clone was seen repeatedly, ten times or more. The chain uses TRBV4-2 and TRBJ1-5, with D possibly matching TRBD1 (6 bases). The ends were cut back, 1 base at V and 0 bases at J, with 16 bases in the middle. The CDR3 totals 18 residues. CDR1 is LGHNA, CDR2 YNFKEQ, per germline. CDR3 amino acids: CASSQVSGTRFSNQPQHF. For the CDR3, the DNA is TGTGCCAGCAGCCAAGTCTCTGGGACACGGTTTAGCAATCAGCCCCAGCATTTT.

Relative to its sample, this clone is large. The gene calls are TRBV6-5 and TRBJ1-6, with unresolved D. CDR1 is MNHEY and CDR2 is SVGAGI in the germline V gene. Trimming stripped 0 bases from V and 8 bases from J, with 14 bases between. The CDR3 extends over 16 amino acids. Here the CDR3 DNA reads TGTGCCAGCAGTTACTCGATCCACGGTGCTGATTCACCCCTCCACTTT. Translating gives CASSYSIHGADSPLHF.

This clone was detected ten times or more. The CDR3 DNA follows: TGTGCCAGCAGTTCTACGGGTCTCTCTGGAAACACCATATATTTT. This sequence encodes CASSSTGLSGNTIYF. This sequence joins TRBV6-5 and TRBJ1-3; D gene uncertain. This CDR3 spans 15 amino acids. Germline V CDR1 and CDR2: MNHEY, SVGAGI. V gave up 4 bases and J gave up 0 bases, with 10 bases separating them.

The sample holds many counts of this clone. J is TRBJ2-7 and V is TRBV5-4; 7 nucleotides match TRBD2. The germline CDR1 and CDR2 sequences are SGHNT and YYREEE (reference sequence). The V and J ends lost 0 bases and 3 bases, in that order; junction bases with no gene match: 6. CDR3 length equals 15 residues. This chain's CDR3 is CASSLEAGSGYEQYF. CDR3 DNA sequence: TGTGCCAGCAGCTTGGAAGCGGGATCCGGCTACGAGCAGTACTTC.

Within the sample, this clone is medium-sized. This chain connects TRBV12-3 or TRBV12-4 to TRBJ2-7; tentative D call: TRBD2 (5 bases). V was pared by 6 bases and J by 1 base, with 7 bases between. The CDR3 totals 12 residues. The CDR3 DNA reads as TGTGCCAGCAGCCGACTATCCTACGAGCAGTACTTC. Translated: CASSRLSYEQYF.

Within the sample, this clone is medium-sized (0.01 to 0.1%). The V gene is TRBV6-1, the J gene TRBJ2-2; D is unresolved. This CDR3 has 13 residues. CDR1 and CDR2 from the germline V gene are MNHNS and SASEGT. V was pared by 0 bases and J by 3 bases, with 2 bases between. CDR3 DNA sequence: TGTGCCAGCAGTGAAGCGGACACCGGGGAGCTGTTTTTT. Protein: CASSEADTGELFF.

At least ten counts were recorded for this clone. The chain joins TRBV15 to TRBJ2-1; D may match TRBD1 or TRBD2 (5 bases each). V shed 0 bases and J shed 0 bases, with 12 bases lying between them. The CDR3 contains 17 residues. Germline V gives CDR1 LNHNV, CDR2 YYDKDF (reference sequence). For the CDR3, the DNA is TGTGCCACCAGCAGAGATTTAGGGGACGCCTCCTACAATGAGCAGTTCTTC. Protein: CATSRDLGDASYNEQFF. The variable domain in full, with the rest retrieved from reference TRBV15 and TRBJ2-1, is DAMVIQNPRYQVTQFGKPVTLSCSQTLNHNVMYWYQQKSSQAPKLLFHYYDKDFNNEADTPDNFQSRRPNTSFCFLDIRSPGLGDTAMYLCATSRDLGDASYNEQFFGPGTRLTVL.

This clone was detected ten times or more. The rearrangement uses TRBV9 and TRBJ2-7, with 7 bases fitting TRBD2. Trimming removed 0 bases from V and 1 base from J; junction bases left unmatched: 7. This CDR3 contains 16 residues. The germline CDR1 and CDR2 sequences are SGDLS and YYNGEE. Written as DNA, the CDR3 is TGTGCCAGCAGCGTAGGTCTGGGCGGGGGATCCTACGAGCAGTACTTC. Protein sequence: CASSVGLGGGSYEQYF.

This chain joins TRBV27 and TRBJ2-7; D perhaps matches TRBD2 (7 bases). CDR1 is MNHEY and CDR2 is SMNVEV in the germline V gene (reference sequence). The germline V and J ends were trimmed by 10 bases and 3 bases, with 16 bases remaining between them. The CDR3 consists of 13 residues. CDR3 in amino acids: CATRGEGDYEQYF. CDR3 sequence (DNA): TGTGCCACTAGGGGGGAGGGAGACTACGAGCAGTACTTC.

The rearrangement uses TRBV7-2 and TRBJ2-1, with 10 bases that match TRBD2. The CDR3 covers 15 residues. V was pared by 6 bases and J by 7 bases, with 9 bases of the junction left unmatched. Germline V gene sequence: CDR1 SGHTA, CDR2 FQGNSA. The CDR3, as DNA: TGTGCCAGCAGACTGAGCGGGGGGGCCTCGAATGAGCAGTTCTTC. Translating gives CASRLSGGASNEQFF.

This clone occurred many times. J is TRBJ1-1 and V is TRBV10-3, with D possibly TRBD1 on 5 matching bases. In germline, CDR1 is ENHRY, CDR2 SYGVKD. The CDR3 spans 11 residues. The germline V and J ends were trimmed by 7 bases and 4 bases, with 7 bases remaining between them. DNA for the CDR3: TGTGCCATCATGAGGGGCACTGAAGCTTTCTTT. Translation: CAIMRGTEAFF.